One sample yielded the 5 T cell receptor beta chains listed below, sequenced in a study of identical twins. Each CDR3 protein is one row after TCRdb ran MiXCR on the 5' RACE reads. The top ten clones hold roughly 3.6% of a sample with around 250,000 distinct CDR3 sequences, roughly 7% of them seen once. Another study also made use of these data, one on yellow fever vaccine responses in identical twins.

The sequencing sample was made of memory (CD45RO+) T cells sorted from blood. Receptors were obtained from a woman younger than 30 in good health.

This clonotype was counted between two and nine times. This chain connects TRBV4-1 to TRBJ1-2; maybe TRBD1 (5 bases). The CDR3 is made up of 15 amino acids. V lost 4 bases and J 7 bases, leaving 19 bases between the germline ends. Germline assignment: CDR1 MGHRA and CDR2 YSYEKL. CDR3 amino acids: CASSRQDQGVSGYTF. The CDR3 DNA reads TGCGCCAGCAGCCGACAAGATCAAGGGGTTTCTGGCTACACCTTC.

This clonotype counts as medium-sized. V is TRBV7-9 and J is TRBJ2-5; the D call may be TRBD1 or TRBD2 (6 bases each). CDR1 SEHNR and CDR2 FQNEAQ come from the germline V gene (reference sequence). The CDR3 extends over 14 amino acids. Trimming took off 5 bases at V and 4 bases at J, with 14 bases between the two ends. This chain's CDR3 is CASSLRRGAETQYF. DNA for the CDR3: TGTGCCAGCAGCCTCCGTAGGGGGGCAGAGACCCAGTACTTC.

DNA of the CDR3: TGCGCCAGCAGCTTCGACAGGGAGGGGACCTACGAGCAGTACTTC. Translation: CASSFDREGTYEQYF. The gene calls are TRBV5-1 and TRBJ2-7; D tentatively reads TRBD1 or TRBD2 (7 bases each). The CDR3 totals 15 residues. V lost 2 bases and J lost 2, with 14 bases in between. CDR1 and CDR2 (germline): SGHRS, YFSETQ.

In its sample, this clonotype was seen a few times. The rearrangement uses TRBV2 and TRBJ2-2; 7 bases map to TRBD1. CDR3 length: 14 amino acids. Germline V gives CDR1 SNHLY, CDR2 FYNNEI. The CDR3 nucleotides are TGTGTCAAGGGGGCAGGGGGGAACACCGGGGAGCTGTTTTTT. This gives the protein CVKGAGGNTGELFF.

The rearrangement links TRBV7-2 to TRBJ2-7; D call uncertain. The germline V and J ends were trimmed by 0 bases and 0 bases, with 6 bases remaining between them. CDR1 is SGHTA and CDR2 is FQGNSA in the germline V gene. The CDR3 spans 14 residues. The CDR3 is CASSLARLSYEQYF. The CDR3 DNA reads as TGTGCCAGCAGCTTAGCAAGGCTCTCCTACGAGCAGTACTTC.